This entry is about one T cell receptor (beta chain). What this receptor recognizes is not known. An end of the junction differs from the germline gene, which may be a read error. The cohort consisted of approximately 690 healthy bone marrow donors. All cohort members were sampled while nominally healthy, although unrecorded immune exposures were likely present. The donor was CMV seropositive and belonged to the group of 250 to 300 seropositive cohort members. Each donor provided a peripheral blood sample, and peripheral blood mononuclear cells were used for TCR beta sequencing. Genomic DNA was extracted from the blood cell samples with the Qiagen DNeasy Blood Extraction Kit. The library was obtained by the immunoSEQ multiplex PCR assay. The multiplex PCR relied on a mix of 60 forward primers for TCR Vbeta segments and 13 reverse primers for TCR Jbeta segments. The CDR3 region of rearranged TCR beta genes was amplified from genomic DNA by a multiplex PCR assay. The amplified TCR beta libraries were sequenced on the Illumina HiSeq System as 87-base-pair reads. On the study's bioinformatics: A later analysis tallied 75 million to 95 million unique TCR beta chains across the approximately 670 repertoires, and 10 million to 11 million of those chains were shared by two or more donors. To remove PCR and sequencing errors, raw reads were error-corrected and collapsed into unique sequences using a nearest-neighbor algorithm that merged closely related sequences. To assign V, D and J gene segments, CDR3 sequences were aligned to IMGT reference sequences. For a sequence to be retained, a match of at least six nucleotides was required to both a V gene segment and a J gene segment. Rearrangements were classified as productive when the CDR3 lacked stop codons and remained in frame with V and J, and all other rearrangements were classified as non-productive. CDR3 was defined by IMGT convention, running from the second conserved V-encoded cysteine to the conserved J-encoded phenylalanine. The earlier analysis of about 610 of the donors excluded any sequence lacking an unambiguous match to a single V gene segment. An earlier analysis of about 600 of the donors called V segments functional above 56.7% productive rearrangements and segregating when the between-donor standard deviation exceeded 5%. A statistical classification framework was built to diagnose cytomegalovirus status from the catalog of TCR beta chain sequences. V and J gene assignment, in a later analysis, came from comparing TCR nucleotide sequences with IMGT/GENE-DB human TR gene sequences. Using the TCRdist pipeline, a later analysis assigned CDR3 sequences along with most-parsimonious VDJ recombination scenarios. In a later analysis, each TCR beta chain was defined by its CDR3 amino acid sequence together with its V-gene family, and reads without a unique V-gene family were excluded. As a way to deal with suspected cross-contamination and a sequencing artifact, a later analysis dropped under 600 nucleotide sequences that were highly shared and had low generation probability. In a later analysis, a clonal expansion index for each public chain was calculated from normalized within-repertoire ranks of inferred template counts. A later analysis computed generation probabilities with a VDJ recombination model fitted to out-of-frame rearrangements, and checked the results against IGoR. A later analysis scored TCR-TCR, TCR-HLA and TCR-CMV co-occurrence with hypergeometric tests, applying a repertoire-size bias correction to TCR pairs. A later analysis estimated false discovery rates by permuting HLA or CMV assignments 20 times. In a later analysis, co-occurring TCRs were grouped using DBSCAN, and TCRdist sequence similarity was added for clustering within HLA-allele-positive subsets. For co-occurrence clustering, repertoires with fewer than 30,000 or more than 120,000 public chains were excluded, along with a handful of repertoires with anomalous nucleotide sharing. TCRdb limited this immuneACCESS table to in-frame rearrangements with V and J called. A share of clones is missing; checked studies link under half to unresolved V genes, and the rest is unexplained. The V and J calls and clone size are taken from that table; D and trimming were inferred from the DNA. The sample profile shows 150,000 to 200,000 clones; roughly 76% of them were found once. Just under 5% of the sample lies in the top ten.

These data are taken from a study of cytomegalovirus exposure and HLA in healthy donors (dated by TCRdb to 2015 to 2018). Concerning the study at large: An earlier analysis of some 500 of the donors reported 250 to 350 Gb of sequence data and approximately 110 million unique TCR beta sequences from 150 million to 200 million T cells. A later genetic analysis used genome-wide SNP genotypes for about 60% of the roughly 700 donors, treating that subset as a discovery cohort. Roughly 300 gigabases of sequencing data and around 80 million unique TCR sequences made up an early release that covered approximately 620 HLA-typed donors. Donor age, sex, ethnicity and CMV serostatus were compiled together with the repertoire data. To decide whether each TCR beta V gene segment behaved as functional or pseudogenic, an earlier analysis of some 580 of the donors relied on high-throughput TCR beta sequencing. All discovery cohort repertoires had been generated on a single sequencing platform. HLA typing covered class I and class II loci at four-digit resolution. High-throughput TCR immunosequencing, statistical association of individual TCRs with disease status, and machine learning were combined to predict cytomegalovirus infection status. The study was designed to test whether signatures of past pathogen exposure could be identified by cataloging public T cell receptors. Using immunosequencing, the study profiled T cell repertoires from around 680 subjects and related those repertoires to cytomegalovirus serostatus. A later analysis re-analyzed previously published TCR beta repertoires from 666 donors and added high-resolution HLA genotyping to study TCR occurrence patterns. In addition to the first cohort of 666 subjects, a separate validation cohort of approximately 130 different subjects was used. The number of donors typed differed by locus, with 629-630 for A, B, C, DRB1 and DQB1, approximately 500 for DQA1, nearly 610 for DPA1, and approximately 470 for DPB1. Of the roughly 410 genotyped donors, 65% to 90% were placed in the genetic ancestry cluster associated with self-reported Caucasian donors. The later analysis used no new phenotypic data to find candidate immune exposures, relying instead on TCR beta sequences and their occurrence across donors. Because of strong linkage in the cohort, 4 to 6 DR-DQ haplotypes were treated as single units for association and clustering. Among about 400 genotyped donors of the cohort, an average of approximately 200,000 unique TCR beta nucleotide sequences was sequenced per donor, of which 15% to 20% were non-productive.

Results and caveats for the whole study, not just this receptor: For the cohort, immune exposure information was limited to CMV serostatus. According to a later analysis, parvovirus B19, influenza, CMV and Epstein-Barr virus appeared linked to several top co-occurrence clusters. A further reported finding was that TCR beta sequences accurately predicted the HLA-A and HLA-B alleles for most subjects in the first cohort. In a later analysis, HLA-associated TCR beta chains were found to be more clonally expanded and to have lower generation probabilities than equally common non-associated chains. The authors suggested that the approach could potentially be extended to other disease states and immunological phenotypes. Only TCR beta chains were sequenced in this cohort, and the absence of alpha or paired-chain data limited detectable features. Linkage disequilibrium might explain the correlated functional status among segregating V segments, but an unknown experimental factor could not be ruled out. A later analysis found that most CMV-associated TCR beta chains appeared HLA-restricted, with HLA associations seemingly driven largely by CMV exposure. The classifier was reported to diagnose cytomegalovirus status with high specificity and sensitivity in both the original and validation cohorts. An association between a missense DCLRE1C variant and V-gene and J-gene trimming of TCR beta chains was found in a later genetic analysis and replicated in an independent cohort. A few of the identified cytomegalovirus-associated TCR beta chains were confirmed in vitro to be specific for cytomegalovirus antigens. Assigning TCR associations to individual alleles was difficult when HLA alleles, especially DR and DQ, strongly co-occurred. A later genetic analysis reported fewer N-insertions in productive TCRs among donors in an Asian-associated ancestry cluster than the approximately 670-donor mean. Roughly uniform sequencing depth across donors was assumed in presence/absence analyses, although this assumption may not hold. In a later analysis, the rate of TCR association differed among HLA loci, with DRB1 alleles having the most associated TCRs and HLA-C alleles having the fewest. Broadly in line with IMGT annotations, most TCR beta V segments showed up in productive rearrangements about 87% or about 30% of the time in an earlier analysis of approximately 640 of the donors. Some 15 rarely observed V segments, including chromosome 9 orphons, were excluded from the earlier analysis of approximately 500 of the donors because counts were too low. A later analysis associated about 17,000 TCR beta sequences with specific HLA alleles at a false discovery rate of 0.05. Most TCR sequences were seen in very few donors, while some public TCRs were found in many individuals. A cluster of highly shared sequence variants was judged likely to be a technical artifact of the sequencing pipeline. The study listed 150 to 200 TCR beta chains as associated with cytomegalovirus. Because HLA typing was missing for some donors at each locus, association tests included only the typed subset.

The TCR sequence derives from a woman aged 18 to 35 in good health and CMV-seropositive. Sequenced input: PBMCs.

Read as DNA, the sequence is TGTGCCAGCAGTGAAGAGGCAGCCTTCCTATGGGGGGACTTC. This translates into CASSEEAAFLWGDF. The chain is made from TRBV6-1 and TRBJ2-4, and perhaps TRBD2 as D gene, on 6 matching bases. The CDR3, cysteine through phenylalanine, is 14 amino acids long. Left in the record is the CDR3 DNA by itself, 42 bases read in frame from the first base. For CDR1 and CDR2, the germline V gene lists MNHNS and SASEGT.